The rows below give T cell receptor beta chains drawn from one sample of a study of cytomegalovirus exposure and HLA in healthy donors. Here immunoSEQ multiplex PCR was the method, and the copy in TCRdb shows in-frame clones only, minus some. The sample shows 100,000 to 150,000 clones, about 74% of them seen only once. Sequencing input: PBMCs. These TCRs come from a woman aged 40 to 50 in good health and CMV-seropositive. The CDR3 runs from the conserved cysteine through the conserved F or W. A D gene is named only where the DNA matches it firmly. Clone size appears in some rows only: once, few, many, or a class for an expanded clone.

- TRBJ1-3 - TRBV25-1 CASSDPQGSGNTIYF TGTGCCAGCAGTGACCCACAGGGCTCTGGAAACACCATATATTTT
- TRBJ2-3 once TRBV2 CASTTGEYTTDTQYF TGTGCCAGCACTACCGGGGAGTACACTACAGATACGCAGTATTTT
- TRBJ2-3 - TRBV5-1 CASSLGSGLDTQYF TGCGCCAGCAGCTTGGGGTCTGGCTTGGATACGCAGTATTTT
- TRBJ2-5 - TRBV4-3 CASSPSIGGTQYF TGCGCCAGCAGCCCGAGCATCGGGGGGACCCAGTACTTC
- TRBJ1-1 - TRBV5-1 CASSLSRGLNTEAFF TGCGCCAGCAGCTTGTCGAGGGGACTTAACACTGAAGCTTTCTTT
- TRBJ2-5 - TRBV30 CAWSGSPDGEETQYF TGTGCCTGGAGCGGCTCCCCGGACGGGGAAGAGACCCAGTACTTC
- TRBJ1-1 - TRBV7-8 CASSFHRALSENTEAFF TGTGCCAGCAGCTTCCACAGGGCCCTCTCCGAGAACACTGAAGCTTTCTTT
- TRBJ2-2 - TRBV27 CASTIHRVLNTGELFF TGTGCCAGCACCATCCACAGGGTATTGAACACCGGGGAGCTGTTTTTT
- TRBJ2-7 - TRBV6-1 CASSEPILTGPDEQYF TGTGCCAGCAGTGAACCCATCCTGACAGGTCCGGACGAGCAGTACTTC
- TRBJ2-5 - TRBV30 CAWSRAGLQETQYF TGTGCCTGGAGTCGGGCGGGACTCCAAGAGACCCAGTACTTC
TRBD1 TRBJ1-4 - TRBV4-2 CASSQPGTGDEKLFF TGTGCCAGCAGCCAACCCGGGACAGGCGATGAAAAACTGTTTTTT
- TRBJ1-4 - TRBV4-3 CASSQDRAGRASDEKLFF TGCGCCAGCAGCCAAGATAGGGCAGGGAGGGCGAGCGACGAAAAACTGTTTTTT
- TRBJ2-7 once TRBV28 CASSEGDGTRYEQYF TGTGCCAGCAGTGAGGGGGACGGCACGCGATACGAGCAGTACTTC
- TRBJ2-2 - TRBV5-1 CASSLDWSANTGELFF TGCGCCAGCAGCTTGGACTGGTCGGCGAACACCGGGGAGCTGTTTTTT
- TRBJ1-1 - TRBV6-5 CASSYSDKRNTEAFF TGTGCCAGCAGTTACTCGGACAAGAGAAACACTGAAGCTTTCTTT
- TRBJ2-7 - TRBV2 CASGRQGEYEQYF TGTGCCAGCGGGCGGCAGGGCGAATACGAGCAGTACTTC
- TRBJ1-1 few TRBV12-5 CASALYSTRGTEAFF TGTGCTAGTGCCCTTTACAGTACCAGGGGCACTGAAGCTTTCTTT
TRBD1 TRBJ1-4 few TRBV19 CATTTSRGPNEKLFF TGTGCCACCACGACGAGCAGGGGGCCTAATGAAAAACTGTTTTTT
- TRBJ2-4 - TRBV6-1 CASSESLGSGNIQYF TGTGCCAGCAGTGAATCCTTGGGGTCGGGGAACATTCAGTACTTC
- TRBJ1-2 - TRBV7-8 CASSFGNNYGYTF TGTGCCAGCAGCTTTGGCAACAACTATGGCTACACCTTC
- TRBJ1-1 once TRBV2 CASGGHMNTEAFF TGTGCCAGCGGTGGACACATGAACACTGAAGCTTTCTTT
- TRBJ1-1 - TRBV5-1 CASSLGRGGSAEAFF TGCGCCAGCAGCTTGGGGCGTGGCGGTTCGGCTGAAGCTTTCTTT
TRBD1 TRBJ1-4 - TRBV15 CATSRRQGEKLFF TGTGCCACCAGCAGAAGACAGGGTGAAAAACTGTTTTTT
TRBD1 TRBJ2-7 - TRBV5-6 CASSLGDRGDEQYF TGTGCCAGCAGCTTGGGAGACAGGGGAGACGAGCAGTACTTC
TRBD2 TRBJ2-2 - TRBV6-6 CAIPGGEMGGSGELFF TGTGCCATTCCGGGAGGGGAGATGGGAGGCTCCGGGGAGCTGTTTTTT
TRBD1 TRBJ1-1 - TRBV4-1 CASSQKTGSGTEAFF TGCGCCAGCAGCCAGAAGACAGGGTCGGGCACTGAAGCTTTCTTT
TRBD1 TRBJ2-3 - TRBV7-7 CASSPLGDSSDTQYF TGTGCTAGCAGCCCCCTTGGGGACAGCTCAGATACGCAGTATTTT
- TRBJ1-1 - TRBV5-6 CASSLLTAEAFF TGTGCCAGCAGCTTGTTGACAGCTGAAGCTTTCTTT
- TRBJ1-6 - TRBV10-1 CASSESRESPLHF TGCGCCAGCAGTGAGTCGAGGGAATCACCCCTCCACTTT
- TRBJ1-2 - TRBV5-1 CASSLADSGMLYGYTF TGCGCCAGCAGCTTGGCCGACAGCGGGATGCTCTATGGCTACACCTTC
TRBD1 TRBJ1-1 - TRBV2 CASSLQGAENTEAFF TGTGCCAGCAGCCTACAGGGGGCCGAGAACACTGAAGCTTTCTTT
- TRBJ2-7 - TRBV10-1 CASSTRRECEQYF TGCGCCAGCAGCACTCGGAGGGAGTGCGAGCAGTACTTC
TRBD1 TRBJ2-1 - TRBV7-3 CASSVRGQGSYNEQFF TGTGCCAGCAGCGTGAGGGGACAGGGGTCCTACAATGAGCAGTTCTTC
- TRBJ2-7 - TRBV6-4 CASSVVGAGNYEQYF TGTGCCAGCAGTGTGGTGGGGGCAGGGAACTACGAGCAGTACTTC
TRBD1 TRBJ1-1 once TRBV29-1 CSVPRGLNTEAFF TGCAGCGTACCCAGGGGGCTGAACACTGAAGCTTTCTTT
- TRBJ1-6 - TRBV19 CASSIQRGTSYNSPLHF TGTGCCAGTAGTATTCAAAGGGGGACCTCCTATAATTCACCCCTCCACTTT
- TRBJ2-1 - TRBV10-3 CAISGLEANEQFF TGTGCCATCAGTGGACTAGAAGCGAATGAGCAGTTCTTC
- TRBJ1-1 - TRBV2 CASSASGGLNTEAFF TGTGCCAGCAGTGCCTCAGGAGGGCTGAACACTGAAGCTTTCTTT
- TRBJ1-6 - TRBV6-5 CASSPGVDNSPLHF TGTGCCAGCAGTCCAGGGGTTGATAATTCACCCCTCCACTTT
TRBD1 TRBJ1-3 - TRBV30 CAWSPPDRRGGNTIYF TGTGCCTGGAGTCCCCCGGACAGGAGAGGAGGAAACACCATATATTTT
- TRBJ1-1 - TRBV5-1 CASSLRGGNTEAFF TGCGCCAGCAGCTTGAGGGGCGGGAACACTGAAGCTTTCTTT
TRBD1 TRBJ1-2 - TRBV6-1 CASVRDRGTYYGYTF TGTGCCAGCGTTCGGGACAGGGGAACCTACTATGGCTACACCTTC
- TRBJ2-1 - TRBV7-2 CASSLGPEAGYEQFF TGTGCCAGCAGCTTAGGTCCGGAGGCGGGCTATGAGCAGTTCTTC
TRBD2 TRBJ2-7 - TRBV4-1 CASSQGPSGGAYEQYF TGCGCCAGCAGCCAAGGTCCTAGCGGGGGGGCCTACGAGCAGTACTTC
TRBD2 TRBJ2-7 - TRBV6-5 CASKRTSHYEQYF TGTGCCAGCAAGAGGACTAGCCATTACGAGCAGTACTTC
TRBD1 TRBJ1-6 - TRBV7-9 CASSSDDRGDNSPLHF TGTGCCAGCAGCTCGGACGACAGGGGGGATAATTCACCCCTCCACTTT
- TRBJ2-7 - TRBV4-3 CASSQDPVSYEQYF TGCGCCAGCAGCCAAGATCCGGTCTCCTACGAGCAGTACTTC
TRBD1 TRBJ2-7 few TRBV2 CASRVTGGTYEQYF TGTGCCAGCAGGGTGACAGGGGGAACCTACGAGCAGTACTTC
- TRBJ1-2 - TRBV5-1 CASSDSTGTYGYTF TGCGCCAGCAGCGACTCGACAGGAACCTATGGCTACACCTTC